These T cell receptor beta chains were read from a single sample in a study of Ad26.COV2.S vaccination and SARS-CoV-2 variants. Sequenced by immunoSEQ multiplex PCR; TCRdb stores in-frame clones only, minus some. The data show hundreds of thousands of clones, around 92% seen once. Sequenced here: peripheral blood, sampled in a trial of Ad26.COV2.S vaccine versus placebo. All receptors derive from a person between 18 and 65 years old who received the Ad26.COV2.S COVID-19 vaccine or a placebo. CDR3s include the opening cysteine and the closing phenylalanine or tryptophan. Each record gives: CDR3 DNA, CDR3 protein, clone size, V gene, J gene, D gene. D genes are given only for firm matches. Size is stated for part of the rows, as once, few or many counts, or as a class when the clone is expanded.

cdr3_nt: TGTGCCAGCAGCTTATCGGGAGATACGCAGTATTTT
cdr3_aa: CASSLSGDTQYF
clone_size: NA
v_call: TRBV7-2
j_call: TRBJ2-3
d_call: NA

cdr3_nt: TGTGCCAGCAGTACGGACAGGGGGTATTCACCCCTCCACTTT
cdr3_aa: CASSTDRGYSPLHF
clone_size: few
v_call: TRBV27
j_call: TRBJ1-6
d_call: TRBD1

cdr3_nt: TGTGCCAGCAGTTACAGGGATGAGCAGTTCTTC
cdr3_aa: CASSYRDEQFF
clone_size: NA
v_call: TRBV6-5
j_call: TRBJ2-1
d_call: NA

cdr3_nt: TGCAGCGTTCTAGGGGGTGACAACTCCTACGAGCAGTACTTC
cdr3_aa: CSVLGGDNSYEQYF
clone_size: NA
v_call: TRBV29-1
j_call: TRBJ2-7
d_call: NA

cdr3_nt: TGTGCCAGCAGCTTAACCTGGGGGTCCAATGAGCAGTTCTTC
cdr3_aa: CASSLTWGSNEQFF
clone_size: NA
v_call: TRBV7-3
j_call: TRBJ2-1
d_call: NA

cdr3_nt: TGCAGCGCCGGACAGGGGGCCTACGAGCAGTACTTC
cdr3_aa: CSAGQGAYEQYF
clone_size: NA
v_call: TRBV29-1
j_call: TRBJ2-7
d_call: TRBD1

cdr3_nt: TGCGCCAGCATCGAGACAGGGGCAAGGTATGGCTACACCTTC
cdr3_aa: CASIETGARYGYTF
clone_size: NA
v_call: TRBV10-1
j_call: TRBJ1-2
d_call: TRBD1

cdr3_nt: TGTGCCAGCAGCTTGGGAGGGGGCACTGAAGCTTTCTTT
cdr3_aa: CASSLGGGTEAFF
clone_size: NA
v_call: TRBV9
j_call: TRBJ1-1
d_call: NA

cdr3_nt: TGTGCCAGCAGCCGACTAGCGGGGAACACCGGGGAGCTGTTTTTT
cdr3_aa: CASSRLAGNTGELFF
clone_size: NA
v_call: TRBV7-8
j_call: TRBJ2-2
d_call: TRBD2

cdr3_nt: TGTGCCAGCAGTTACCCAGGTCCGGGGACTGAAGCTTTCTTT
cdr3_aa: CASSYPGPGTEAFF
clone_size: NA
v_call: TRBV6-5
j_call: TRBJ1-1
d_call: NA

cdr3_nt: TGTGCCAGCGGTTTGGGCGGTGGGGCCAACGTCCTGACTTTC
cdr3_aa: CASGLGGGANVLTF
clone_size: few
v_call: TRBV6-5
j_call: TRBJ2-6
d_call: NA

cdr3_nt: TGTGCCAGCAGCTTGTCGGGGGCCGCAGCCCCGTATAGCAATCAGCCCCAGCATTTT
cdr3_aa: CASSLSGAAAPYSNQPQHF
clone_size: NA
v_call: TRBV5-6
j_call: TRBJ1-5
d_call: NA